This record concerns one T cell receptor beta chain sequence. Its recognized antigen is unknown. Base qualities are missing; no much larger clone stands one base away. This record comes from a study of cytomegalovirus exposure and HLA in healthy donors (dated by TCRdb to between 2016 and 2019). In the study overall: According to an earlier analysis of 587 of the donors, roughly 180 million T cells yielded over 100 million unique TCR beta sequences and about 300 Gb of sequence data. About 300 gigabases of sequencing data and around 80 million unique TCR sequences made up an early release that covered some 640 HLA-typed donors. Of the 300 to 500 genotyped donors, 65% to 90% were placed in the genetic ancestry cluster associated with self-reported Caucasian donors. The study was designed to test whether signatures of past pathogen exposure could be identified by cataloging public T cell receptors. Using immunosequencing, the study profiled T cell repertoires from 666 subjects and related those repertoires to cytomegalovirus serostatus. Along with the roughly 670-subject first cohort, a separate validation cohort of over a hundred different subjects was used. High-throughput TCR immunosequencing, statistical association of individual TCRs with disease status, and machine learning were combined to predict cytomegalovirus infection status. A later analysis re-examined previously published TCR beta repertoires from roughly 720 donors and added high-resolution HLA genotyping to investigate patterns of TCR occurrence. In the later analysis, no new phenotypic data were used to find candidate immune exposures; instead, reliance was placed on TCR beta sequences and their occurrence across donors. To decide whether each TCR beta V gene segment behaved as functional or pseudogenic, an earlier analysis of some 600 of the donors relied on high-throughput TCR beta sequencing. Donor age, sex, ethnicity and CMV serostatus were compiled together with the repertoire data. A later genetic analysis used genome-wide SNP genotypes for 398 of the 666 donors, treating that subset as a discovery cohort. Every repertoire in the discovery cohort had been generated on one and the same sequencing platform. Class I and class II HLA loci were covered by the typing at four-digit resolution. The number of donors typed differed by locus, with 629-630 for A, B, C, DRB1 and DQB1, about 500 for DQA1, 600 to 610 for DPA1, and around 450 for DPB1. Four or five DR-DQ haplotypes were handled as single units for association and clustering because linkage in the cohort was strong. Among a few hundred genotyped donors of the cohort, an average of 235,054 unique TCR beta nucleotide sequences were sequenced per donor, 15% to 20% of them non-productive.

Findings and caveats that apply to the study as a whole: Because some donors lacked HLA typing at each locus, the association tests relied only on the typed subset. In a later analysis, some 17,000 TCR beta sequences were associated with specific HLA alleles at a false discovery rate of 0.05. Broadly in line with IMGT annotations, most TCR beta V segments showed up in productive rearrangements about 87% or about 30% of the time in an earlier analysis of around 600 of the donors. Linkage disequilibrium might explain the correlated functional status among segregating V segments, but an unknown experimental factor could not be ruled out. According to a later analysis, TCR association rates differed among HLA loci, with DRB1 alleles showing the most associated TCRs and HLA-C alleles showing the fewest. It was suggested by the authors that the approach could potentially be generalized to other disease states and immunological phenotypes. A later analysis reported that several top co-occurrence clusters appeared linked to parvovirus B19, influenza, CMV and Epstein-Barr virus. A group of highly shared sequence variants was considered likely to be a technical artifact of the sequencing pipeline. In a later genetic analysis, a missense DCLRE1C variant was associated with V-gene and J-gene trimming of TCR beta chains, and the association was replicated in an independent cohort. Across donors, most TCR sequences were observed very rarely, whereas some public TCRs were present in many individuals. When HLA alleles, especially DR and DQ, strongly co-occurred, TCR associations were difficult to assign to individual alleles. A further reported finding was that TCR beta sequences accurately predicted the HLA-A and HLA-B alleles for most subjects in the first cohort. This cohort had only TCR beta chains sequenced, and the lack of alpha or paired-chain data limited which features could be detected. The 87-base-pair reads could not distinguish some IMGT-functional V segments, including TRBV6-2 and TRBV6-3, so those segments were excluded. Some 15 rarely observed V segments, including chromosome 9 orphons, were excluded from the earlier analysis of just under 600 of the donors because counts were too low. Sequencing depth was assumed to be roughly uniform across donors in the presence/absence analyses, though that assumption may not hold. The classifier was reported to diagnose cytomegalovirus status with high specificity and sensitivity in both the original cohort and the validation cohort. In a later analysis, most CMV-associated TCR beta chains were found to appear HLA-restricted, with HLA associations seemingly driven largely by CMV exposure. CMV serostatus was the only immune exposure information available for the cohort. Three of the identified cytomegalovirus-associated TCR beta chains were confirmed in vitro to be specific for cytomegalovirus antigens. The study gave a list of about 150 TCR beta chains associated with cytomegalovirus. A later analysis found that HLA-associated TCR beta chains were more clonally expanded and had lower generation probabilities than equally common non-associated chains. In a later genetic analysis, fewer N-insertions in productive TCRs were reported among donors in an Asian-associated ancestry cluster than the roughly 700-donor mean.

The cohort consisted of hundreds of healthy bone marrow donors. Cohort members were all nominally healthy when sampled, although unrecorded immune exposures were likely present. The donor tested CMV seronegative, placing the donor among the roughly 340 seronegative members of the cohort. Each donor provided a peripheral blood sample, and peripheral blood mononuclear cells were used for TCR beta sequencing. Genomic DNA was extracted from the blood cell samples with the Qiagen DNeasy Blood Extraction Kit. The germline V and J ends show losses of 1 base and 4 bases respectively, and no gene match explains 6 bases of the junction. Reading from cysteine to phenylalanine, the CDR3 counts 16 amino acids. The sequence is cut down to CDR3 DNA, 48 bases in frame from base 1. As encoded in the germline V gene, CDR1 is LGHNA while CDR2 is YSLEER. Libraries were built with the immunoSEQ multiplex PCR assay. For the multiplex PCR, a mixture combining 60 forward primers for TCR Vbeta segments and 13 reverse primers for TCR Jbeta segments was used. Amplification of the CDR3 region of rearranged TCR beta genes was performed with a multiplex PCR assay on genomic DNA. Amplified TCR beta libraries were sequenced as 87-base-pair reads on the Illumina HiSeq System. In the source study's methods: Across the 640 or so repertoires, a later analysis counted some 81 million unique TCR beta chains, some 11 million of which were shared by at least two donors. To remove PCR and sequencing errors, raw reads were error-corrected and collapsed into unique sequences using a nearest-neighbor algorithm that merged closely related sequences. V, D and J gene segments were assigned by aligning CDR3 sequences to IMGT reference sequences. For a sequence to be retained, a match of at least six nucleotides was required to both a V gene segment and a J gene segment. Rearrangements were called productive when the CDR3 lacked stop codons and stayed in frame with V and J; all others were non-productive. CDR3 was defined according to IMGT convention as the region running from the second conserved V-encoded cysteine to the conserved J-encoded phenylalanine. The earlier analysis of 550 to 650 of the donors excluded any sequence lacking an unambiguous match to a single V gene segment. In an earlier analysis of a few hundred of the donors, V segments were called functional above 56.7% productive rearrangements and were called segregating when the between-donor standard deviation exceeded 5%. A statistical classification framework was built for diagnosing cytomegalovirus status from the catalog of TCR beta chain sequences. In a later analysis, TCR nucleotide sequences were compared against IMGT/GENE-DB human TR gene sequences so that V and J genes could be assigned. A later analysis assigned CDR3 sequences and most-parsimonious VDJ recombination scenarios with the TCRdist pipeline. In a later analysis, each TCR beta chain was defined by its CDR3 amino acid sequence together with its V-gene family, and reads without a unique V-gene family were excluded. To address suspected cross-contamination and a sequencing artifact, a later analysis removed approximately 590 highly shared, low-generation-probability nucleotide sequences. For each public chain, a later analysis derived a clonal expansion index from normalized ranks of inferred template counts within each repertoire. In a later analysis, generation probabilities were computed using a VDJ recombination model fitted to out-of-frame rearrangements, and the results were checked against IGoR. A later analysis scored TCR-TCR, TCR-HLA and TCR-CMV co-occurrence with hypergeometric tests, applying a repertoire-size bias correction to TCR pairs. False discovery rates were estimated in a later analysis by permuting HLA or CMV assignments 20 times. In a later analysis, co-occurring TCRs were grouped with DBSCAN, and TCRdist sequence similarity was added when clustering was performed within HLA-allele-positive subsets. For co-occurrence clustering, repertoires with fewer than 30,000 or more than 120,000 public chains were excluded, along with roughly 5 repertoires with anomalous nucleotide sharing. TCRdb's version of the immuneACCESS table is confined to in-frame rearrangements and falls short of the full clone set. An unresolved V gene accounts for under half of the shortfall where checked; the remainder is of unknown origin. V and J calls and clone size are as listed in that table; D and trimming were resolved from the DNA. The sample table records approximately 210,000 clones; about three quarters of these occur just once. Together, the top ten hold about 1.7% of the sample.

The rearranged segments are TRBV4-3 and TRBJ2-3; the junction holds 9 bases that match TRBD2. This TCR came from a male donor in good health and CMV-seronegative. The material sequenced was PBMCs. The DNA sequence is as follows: TGCGCCAGCAGCCAAGGTCTAGCGGGATTTGCAGATACGCAGTATTTT. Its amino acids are CASSQGLAGFADTQYF.